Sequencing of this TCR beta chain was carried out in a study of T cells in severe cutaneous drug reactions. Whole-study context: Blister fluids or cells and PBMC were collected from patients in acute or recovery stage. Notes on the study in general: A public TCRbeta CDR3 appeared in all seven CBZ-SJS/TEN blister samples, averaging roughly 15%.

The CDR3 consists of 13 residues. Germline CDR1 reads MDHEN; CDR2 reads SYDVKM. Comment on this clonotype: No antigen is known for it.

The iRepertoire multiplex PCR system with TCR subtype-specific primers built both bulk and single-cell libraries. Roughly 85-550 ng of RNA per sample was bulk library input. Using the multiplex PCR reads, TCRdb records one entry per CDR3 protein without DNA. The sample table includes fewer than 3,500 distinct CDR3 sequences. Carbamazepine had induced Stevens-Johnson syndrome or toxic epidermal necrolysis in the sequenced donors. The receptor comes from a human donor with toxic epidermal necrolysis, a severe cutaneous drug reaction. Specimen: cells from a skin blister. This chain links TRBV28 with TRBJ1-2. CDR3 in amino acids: CASSLTANYGYTF.